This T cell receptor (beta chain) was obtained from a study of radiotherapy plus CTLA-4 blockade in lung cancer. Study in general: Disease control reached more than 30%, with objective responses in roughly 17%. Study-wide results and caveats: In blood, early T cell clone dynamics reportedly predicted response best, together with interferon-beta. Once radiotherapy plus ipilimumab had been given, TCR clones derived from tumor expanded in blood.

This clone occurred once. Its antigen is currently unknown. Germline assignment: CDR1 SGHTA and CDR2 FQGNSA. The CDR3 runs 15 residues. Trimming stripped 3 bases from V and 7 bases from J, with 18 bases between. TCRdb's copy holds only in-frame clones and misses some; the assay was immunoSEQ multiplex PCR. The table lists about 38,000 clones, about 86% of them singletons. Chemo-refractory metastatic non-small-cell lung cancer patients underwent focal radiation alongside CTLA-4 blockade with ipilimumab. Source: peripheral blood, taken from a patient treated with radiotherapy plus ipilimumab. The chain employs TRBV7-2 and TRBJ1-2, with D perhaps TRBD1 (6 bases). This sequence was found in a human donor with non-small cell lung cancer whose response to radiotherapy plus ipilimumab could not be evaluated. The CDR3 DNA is TGTGCCAGCAGCTTTAATACAGGGACGGCAGGTGGCTACACCTTC. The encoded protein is CASSFNTGTAGGYTF.